Shown below are 4 T cell receptor beta chains from a single sample sequenced in a study of regulatory T cells in long-lasting Graves disease. Time point reported: newly diagnosed GD, antithyroid drugs for less than 3 months. PBMC RNA served as the TCR library source. To make TCR beta libraries, researchers used iRepertoire HTBI primers and Arm-PCR of CDR3 regions. TCRdb passed the multiplex PCR reads through MiXCR, listing each CDR3 protein once. Of around 420,000 distinct CDR3 sequences in the sample, less than 20% are singletons; the top ten hold 22%. This material consisted of peripheral blood mononuclear cells (PBMCs), taken at new diagnosis, from a patient treated with antithyroid drugs. The source of these receptors is a female donor with Graves disease.

This clonotype was seen repeatedly, ten times or more. The chain uses TRBV7-3 and TRBJ2-5; TRBD2 matches 7 bases. The CDR3 loop spans 15 amino acids. CDR1 and CDR2 from the germline V gene are SGHTA and FQGTGA. The junction had 3 bases not matched to a gene; V was cut back by 0 bases and J by 2 bases. The CDR3 loop is CASSLTAGVQETQYF. The CDR3 DNA is TGTGCCAGCAGCTTAACCGCGGGGGTGCAAGAGACCCAGTACTTC.

This clonotype was counted ten times or more. The rearrangement joins TRBV10-3 to TRBJ2-7, with D unclear. The CDR3 totals 15 residues. V was shortened by 3 bases and J by 1 base, with 13 bases between the two germline ends. The germline CDR1 and CDR2 sequences are ENHRY and SYGVKD. This CDR3 reads CAISDNRANSYEQYF. The DNA of the CDR3 is TGTGCCATCAGTGATAATAGGGCTAATTCCTACGAGCAGTACTTC.

This clonotype was seen repeatedly, ten times or more. The chain employs TRBV5-4 and TRBJ2-6, with D hard to call. Trimming cost V 4 bases and J 2 bases, with 13 bases left between them. The germline CDR1 and CDR2 sequences are SGHNT and YYREEE (reference sequence). The CDR3 sequence is 16 residues long. CDR3 loop: CASSETRVAGANVLTF. The DNA for the CDR3 is TGTGCCAGCAGCGAAACCCGGGTTGCTGGGGCCAACGTCCTGACTTTC. Full variable domain (outside the CDR3, taken from reference TRBV5-4 and TRBJ2-6): ETGVTQSPTHLIKTRGQQVTLRCSSQSGHNTVSWYQQALGQGPQFIFQYYREEENGRGNFPPRFSGLQFPNYSSELNVNALELDDSALYLCASSETRVAGANVLTFGAGSRLTVL.

Many counts were recorded for this clonotype. J is TRBJ2-2 and V is TRBV20-1; D gene uncertain. The germline V gene encodes CDR1 DFQATT and CDR2 SNEGSKA (reference sequence). Between the trimmed V and J ends, which lost 3 bases and 1 base, there was a span of 12 bases. The CDR3 consists of 15 residues. This chain's CDR3 is CSARADALNTGELFF. The CDR3 nucleotides are TGCAGTGCTAGGGCGGACGCTCTGAACACCGGGGAGCTGTTTTTT.